This T cell receptor (beta chain) was captured by sequencing in a study of cytomegalovirus exposure and HLA in healthy donors. Vbeta (60) and Jbeta (13) primers were used in the PCR. Authors' analysis steps: In a later analysis, approximately 73 million unique TCR beta chains included roughly 11 million shared by two or more donors. Data came from immunoSEQ multiplex PCR; TCRdb stores just in-frame clones and leaves some out. That table furnishes V, J and clone size, whereas the DNA furnished D and trimming. The table shows tens of thousands of clones, with roughly a tenth occurring only once. Germline CDR1 is SGHAT and CDR2 is FQNNGV. There are 15 residues in the CDR3. V was shortened by 5 bases and J by 5 bases, with 18 bases between the two germline ends. Points from the study as a whole: The authors enumerated some 160 TCR beta chains as linked to cytomegalovirus. HLA alleles showed associations with around 15,000 TCR beta sequences in a later analysis, at a 0.05 false discovery rate. In a later analysis, DRB1 alleles had the most associated TCRs; HLA-C alleles the fewest.

Remarks on this clone: Its cognate antigen is unknown.

This receptor was taken from a man aged 60 to 69 in good health and CMV-seropositive. Sequences were obtained from PBMCs. The chain combines TRBV11-2 with TRBJ2-5, with a tentative D call TRBD1 (5 bases). The CDR3 loop is CASSDWGSSGETQYF. CDR3 sequence (DNA): TGTGCCAGCAGCGACTGGGGCAGCTCTGGGGAGACCCAGTACTTC.